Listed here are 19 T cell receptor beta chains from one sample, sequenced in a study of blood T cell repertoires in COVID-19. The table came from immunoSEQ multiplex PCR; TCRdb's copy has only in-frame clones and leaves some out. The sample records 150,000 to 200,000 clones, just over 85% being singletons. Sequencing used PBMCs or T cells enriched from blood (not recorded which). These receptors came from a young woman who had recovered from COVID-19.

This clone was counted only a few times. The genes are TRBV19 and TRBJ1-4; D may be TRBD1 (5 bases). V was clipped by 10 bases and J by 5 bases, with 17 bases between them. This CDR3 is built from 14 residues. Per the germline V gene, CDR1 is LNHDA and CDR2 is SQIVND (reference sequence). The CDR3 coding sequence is TGTGCCACCGCCCAAGTAGGGGAAAATGAAAAACTGTTTTTT. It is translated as CATAQVGENEKLFF.

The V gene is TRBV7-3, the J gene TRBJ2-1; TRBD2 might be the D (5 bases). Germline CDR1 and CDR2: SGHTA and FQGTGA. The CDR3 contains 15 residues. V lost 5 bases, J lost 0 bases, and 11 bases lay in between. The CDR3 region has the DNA TGTGCCAGCAGCCCCTTGGGGAGCTCCTACAATGAGCAGTTCTTC. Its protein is CASSPLGSSYNEQFF.

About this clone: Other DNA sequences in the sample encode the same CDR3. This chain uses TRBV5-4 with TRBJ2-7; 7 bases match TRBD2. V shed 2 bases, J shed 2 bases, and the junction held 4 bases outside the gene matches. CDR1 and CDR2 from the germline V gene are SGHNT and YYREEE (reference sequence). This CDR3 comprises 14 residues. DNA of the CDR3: TGTGCCAGCAGCTTTGGTGGGAGGGCCTACGAGCAGTACTTC. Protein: CASSFGGRAYEQYF.

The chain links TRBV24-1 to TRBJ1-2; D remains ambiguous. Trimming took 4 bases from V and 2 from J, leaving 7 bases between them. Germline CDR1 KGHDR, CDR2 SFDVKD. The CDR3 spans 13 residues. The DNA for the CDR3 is TGTGCCACCAGTGAGGGCAGAAACTATGGCTACACCTTC. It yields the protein CATSEGRNYGYTF.

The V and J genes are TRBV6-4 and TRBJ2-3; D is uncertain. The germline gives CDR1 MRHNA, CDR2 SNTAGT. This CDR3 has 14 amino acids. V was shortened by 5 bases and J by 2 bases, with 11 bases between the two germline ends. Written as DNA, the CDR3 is TGTGCCAGCAGTAAGACGGAGAACACAGATACGCAGTATTTT. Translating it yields CASSKTENTDTQYF.

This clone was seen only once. The CDR3 DNA reads as TGTGCCAGCAGCTACCTGGGGACAGAGGAATTTCATAGCAATCAGCCCCAGCATTTT. It yields the protein CASSYLGTEEFHSNQPQHF. The chain couples TRBV28 to TRBJ1-5; TRBD1 matches 7 bases. Losses at the gene ends were 6 bases for V and 0 bases for J; bases not matched to a gene: 17. The CDR3 loop spans 19 amino acids. CDR1 is MDHEN, CDR2 SYDVKM, per germline.

For the CDR3, the DNA is TGTGCCAGCAGCGCCCGGACTAGCGGGGGCCCAAGCACAGATACGCAGTATTTT. This translates into CASSARTSGGPSTDTQYF. The rearrangement links TRBV9 to TRBJ2-3; 13 bases fit TRBD2. Germline lookup yields CDR1 SGDLS and CDR2 YYNGEE. Unmatched junction bases numbered 7, after V lost 3 bases and J lost 0 bases. There are 18 residues in the CDR3. Using reference TRBV9 and TRBJ2-3 for the parts outside the CDR3, the full variable domain is DSGVTQTPKHLITATGQRVTLRCSPRSGDLSVYWYQQSLDQGLQFLIQYYNGEERAKGNILERFSAQQFPDLHSELNLSSLELGDSALYFCASSARTSGGPSTDTQYFGPGTRLTVL.

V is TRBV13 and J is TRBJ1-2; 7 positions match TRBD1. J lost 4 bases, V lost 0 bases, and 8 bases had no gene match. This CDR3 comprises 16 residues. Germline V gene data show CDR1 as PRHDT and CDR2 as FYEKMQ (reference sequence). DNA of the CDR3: TGTGCCAGCAGCTTAGGCCGCGCGAGACAGGGCTATGGCTACACCTTC. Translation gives CASSLGRARQGYGYTF.

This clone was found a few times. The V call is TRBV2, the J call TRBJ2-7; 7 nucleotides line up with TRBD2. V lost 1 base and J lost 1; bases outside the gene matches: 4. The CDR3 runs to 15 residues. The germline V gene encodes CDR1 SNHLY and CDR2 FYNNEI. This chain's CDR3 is CASSEVSGRSYEQYF. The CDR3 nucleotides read TGTGCCAGCAGTGAAGTTAGCGGGCGTTCCTACGAGCAGTACTTC. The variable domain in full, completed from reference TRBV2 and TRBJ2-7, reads EPEVTQTPSHQVTQMGQEVILRCVPISNHLYFYWYRQILGQKVEFLVSFYNNEISEKSEIFDDQFSVERPDGSNFTLKIRSTKLEDSAMYFCASSEVSGRSYEQYFGPGTRLTVT.

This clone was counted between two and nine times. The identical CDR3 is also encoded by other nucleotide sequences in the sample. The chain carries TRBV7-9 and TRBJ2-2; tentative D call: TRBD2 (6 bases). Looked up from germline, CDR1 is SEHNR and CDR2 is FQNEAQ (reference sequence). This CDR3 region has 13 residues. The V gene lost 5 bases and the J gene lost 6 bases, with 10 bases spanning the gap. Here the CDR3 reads CASSRTGAGELFF. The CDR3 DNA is TGTGCCAGCAGCCGTACGGGGGCCGGGGAGCTGTTTTTT.

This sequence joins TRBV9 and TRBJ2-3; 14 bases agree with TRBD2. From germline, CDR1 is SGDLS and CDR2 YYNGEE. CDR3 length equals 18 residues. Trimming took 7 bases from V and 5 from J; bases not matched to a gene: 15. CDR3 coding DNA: TGTGCCAGCCGTCCCGGGACTAGCGGGGGCGGTAGTTTAGATACGCAGTATTTT. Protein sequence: CASRPGTSGGGSLDTQYF.

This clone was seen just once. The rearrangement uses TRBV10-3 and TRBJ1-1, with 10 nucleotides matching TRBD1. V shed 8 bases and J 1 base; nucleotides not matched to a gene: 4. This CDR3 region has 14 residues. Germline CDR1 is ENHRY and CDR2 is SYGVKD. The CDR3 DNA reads TGTGCCATCGGACAGGGGGTGCCGAACACTGAAGCTTTCTTT. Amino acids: CAIGQGVPNTEAFF.

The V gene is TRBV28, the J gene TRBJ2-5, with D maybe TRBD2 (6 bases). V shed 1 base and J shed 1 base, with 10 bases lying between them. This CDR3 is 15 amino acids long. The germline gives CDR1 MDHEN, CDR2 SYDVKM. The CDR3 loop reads CASSLSLGGQETQYF. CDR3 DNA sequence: TGTGCCAGCAGTTTATCCCTCGGGGGCCAAGAGACCCAGTACTTC.

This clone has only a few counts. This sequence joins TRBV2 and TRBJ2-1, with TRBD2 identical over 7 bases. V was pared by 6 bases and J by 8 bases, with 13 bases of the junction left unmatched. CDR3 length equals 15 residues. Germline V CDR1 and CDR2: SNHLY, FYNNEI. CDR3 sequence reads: CASSETSATRDEQFF. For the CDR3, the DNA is TGTGCCAGCAGCGAAACTAGCGCCACCCGGGATGAGCAGTTCTTC.

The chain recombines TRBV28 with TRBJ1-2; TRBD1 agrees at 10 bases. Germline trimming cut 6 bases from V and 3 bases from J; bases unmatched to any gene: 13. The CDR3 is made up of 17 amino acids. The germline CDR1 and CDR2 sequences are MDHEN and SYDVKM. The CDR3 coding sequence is TGTGCCAGCAGGGACGGACAGGGGGACATTATAGACTATGGCTACACCTTC. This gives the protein CASRDGQGDIIDYGYTF.

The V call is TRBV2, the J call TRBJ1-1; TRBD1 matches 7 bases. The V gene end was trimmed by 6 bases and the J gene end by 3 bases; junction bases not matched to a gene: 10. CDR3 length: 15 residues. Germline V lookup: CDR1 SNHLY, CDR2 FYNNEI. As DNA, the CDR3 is TGTGCCAGCAGGGGTGACAGGGCGTTACACACTGAAGCTTTCTTT. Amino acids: CASRGDRALHTEAFF.

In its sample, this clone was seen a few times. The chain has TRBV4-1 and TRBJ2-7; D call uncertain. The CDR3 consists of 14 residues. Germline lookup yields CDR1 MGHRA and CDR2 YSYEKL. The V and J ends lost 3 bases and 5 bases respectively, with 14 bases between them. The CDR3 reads CASSHPALQDEQYF. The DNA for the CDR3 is TGCGCCAGCAGCCATCCCGCCCTTCAGGACGAGCAGTACTTC.

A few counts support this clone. Written as DNA, the CDR3 is TGTGCCAGCAGCTTATCTAGCGGAAACCACTACGAGCAGTACTTC. It codes for CASSLSSGNHYEQYF. This sequence joins TRBV7-9 and TRBJ2-7; 7 nucleotides agree with TRBD2. The ends lost 2 bases at V and 3 bases at J; junction bases unmatched: 7. The CDR3 length is 15 residues. The germline V gene encodes CDR1 SEHNR and CDR2 FQNEAQ (reference sequence).

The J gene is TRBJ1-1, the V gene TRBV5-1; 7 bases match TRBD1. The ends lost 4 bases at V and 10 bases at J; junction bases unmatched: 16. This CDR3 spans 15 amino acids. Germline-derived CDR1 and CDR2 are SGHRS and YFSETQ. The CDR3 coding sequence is TGCGCCAGCAGCGTCCTTACAGGGGTTCAGGAGGGAGCTTTCTTT. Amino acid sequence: CASSVLTGVQEGAFF.